Below, one T cell receptor beta chain is given with its context. TCRdb itself ran the 5' RACE reads through MiXCR, one entry per CDR3 protein. The sample includes over 70,000 distinct CDR3 sequences, about 15% of them seen just once. Germline lookup yields CDR1 MNHEY and CDR2 SMNVEV (reference sequence). Trimming pared 3 bases from V and 6 bases from J, leaving 15 bases between. The CDR3 is 14 residues long. The sample comes from a study of T-cell memory formation after mild COVID-19. The clonotype was recovered from a man aged 18-30 years who had mild COVID-19 (a few samples of this study predate the infection). Cell type and time point are not known. Sample: PBMCs or a T cell subset sorted from them (not recorded which). The chain links TRBV27 to TRBJ2-7, with unresolved D. CDR3 protein: CASSFGQPPSEQYF. DNA of the CDR3: TGTGCCAGCAGTTTTGGCCAGCCGCCGAGCGAGCAGTACTTC.